These T cell receptor beta chains were read from a single sample in a study of blood T cell repertoires in COVID-19. Clones were sequenced by immunoSEQ multiplex PCR, and TCRdb holds only the in-frame ones, with some missing. The sample carries 150,000 or so clones, less than 80% recorded once. Sequencing used peripheral blood. These receptors were collected from a woman older than 75 with active or convalescent COVID-19. CDR3s include the opening cysteine and the closing phenylalanine or tryptophan. The D gene is left open where the match is weak. Size is omitted from some rows. Given values are once, few, many or a class for expanded clones.

15	TRBV24-1	TRBD1	once	TRBJ2-7	TGTGCCACCAGTGATAGAAGGACAGGGGGGTTCGAGCAGTACTTC	CATSDRRTGGFEQYF
17	TRBV24-1	TRBD2	-	TRBJ2-2	TGTGCCACCAGGGGGACTAGCGGGGGTTCGAACACCGGGGAGCTGTTTTTT	CATRGTSGGSNTGELFF
15	TRBV2	TRBD2	-	TRBJ2-2	TGTGCCAGCAGGGTTAGCGGGCATCTTACCGGGGAGCTGTTTTTT	CASRVSGHLTGELFF
19	TRBV6-2/TRBV6-3	TRBD1	few	TRBJ1-5	TGTGCCAGCAGTTACGCTAGTGGACAGGGATTCCCCATTGACCAGCCCCAGCATTTT	CASSYASGQGFPIDQPQHF
15	TRBV5-1	TRBD1	-	TRBJ1-2	TGCGCCAGCAGCTCGACAACAGGGGGCAACTATGGCTACACCTTC	CASSSTTGGNYGYTF
15	TRBV2	TRBD1	-	TRBJ1-3	TGTGCCAGCAGACGACAGGGGAGCTCTGGAAACACCATATATTTT	CASRRQGSSGNTIYF
13	TRBV27	TRBD1	few	TRBJ1-2	TGTGCCAGCAGAAACAGGGGTAACTATGGCTACACCTTC	CASRNRGNYGYTF
13	TRBV7-2	-	few	TRBJ1-1	TGTGCCAGCAGCTTAAAAGGGGACACTGAAGCTTTCTTT	CASSLKGDTEAFF
16	TRBV28	-	-	TRBJ1-4	TGTGCCAGTAACGATTGGCAGGGAACAACTAATGAAAAACTGTTTTTT	CASNDWQGTTNEKLFF
15	TRBV6-5	TRBD1	once	TRBJ2-2	TGTGCCAGCAGTTACGGACAGGGGAGCACCGGGGAGCTGTTTTTT	CASSYGQGSTGELFF
15	TRBV7-7	-	-	TRBJ2-1	TGTGCTAGCAGCTCTCATTTGAGGGACTACAATGAGCAGTTCTTC	CASSSHLRDYNEQFF
14	TRBV11-2	TRBD1	-	TRBJ1-3	TGTGCCAGCAGACAAACAGGGGTGAGAAACACCATATATTTT	CASRQTGVRNTIYF
15	TRBV9	-	-	TRBJ2-5	TGTGCCAGCAGCGTAGGCTCGGGGGTATTCGAGACCCAGTACTTC	CASSVGSGVFETQYF
14	TRBV19	-	-	TRBJ2-7	TGTGCCAGTAGTATCAACGGACTCCACTACGAGCAGTACTTC	CASSINGLHYEQYF
12	TRBV28	-	-	TRBJ1-2	TGTGCCAGCAGTTTTCGTAACTATGGCTACACCTTC	CASSFRNYGYTF
13	TRBV2	-	-	TRBJ1-2	TGTGCCAGCAGTCCGGCGCGGGGGCAAGGCTACACCTTC	CASSPARGQGYTF
15	TRBV7-9	TRBD1	few	TRBJ1-1	TGTGCCAGCAGCTCCGGACAGGGTTCGAACACTGAAGCTTTCTTT	CASSSGQGSNTEAFF
14	TRBV5-1	-	-	TRBJ1-6	TGCGCCAGCAGCTTGGCAGACGCGGGGTCACCCCTCCACTTT	CASSLADAGSPLHF
13	TRBV7-7	-	few	TRBJ2-2	TGTGCTAGCAGCTTAGGCACGGCCGGGGAGCTGTTTTTT	CASSLGTAGELFF
18	TRBV5-1	TRBD1	few	TRBJ1-2	TGCGCCAGCAGCCCTAGACCCGGTGGGCAGGGGGCAAGGATTGGCTACACCTTC	CASSPRPGGQGARIGYTF
14	TRBV7-9	-	-	TRBJ2-1	TGTGCCAGCAGCTCGGACATCTCCTACAATGAGCAGTTCTTC	CASSSDISYNEQFF
13	TRBV7-9	-	-	TRBJ2-1	TGTGCCAGCAGCTTGGTACAGGGTGTTGAGCAGTTCTTC	CASSLVQGVEQFF
15	TRBV5-1	TRBD1	-	TRBJ2-2	TGCGCCAGCAGCCAACGGACAGGTGTCACCGGGGAGCTGTTTTTT	CASSQRTGVTGELFF
15	TRBV5-1	-	-	TRBJ1-2	TGCGCCAGCAGCTTGGACGGGGTGGGCTCCTATGGCTACACCTTC	CASSLDGVGSYGYTF
18	TRBV9	TRBD1	-	TRBJ1-5	TGTGCCAGCCTCCACATGGGGATTACGGACAGGGATGATCAGCCCCAGCATTTT	CASLHMGITDRDDQPQHF
12	TRBV28	-	-	TRBJ1-5	TGTGCCAGCAGTTTACCTGTACAGCCCCAGCATTTT	CASSLPVQPQHF
11	TRBV19	-	-	TRBJ2-1	TGTGCCACGGGACTCGACAATGAGCAGTTCTTC	CATGLDNEQFF
17	TRBV18	TRBD2	few	TRBJ2-1	TGTGCCAGCTCACTGAAGAGTAGCGGGGCGTCCTACAATGAGCAGTTCTTC	CASSLKSSGASYNEQFF
14	TRBV19	TRBD1	few	TRBJ2-2	TGTGCCAGTAGAGAGACAGGGGACACCGGGGAGCTGTTTTTT	CASRETGDTGELFF
15	TRBV18	TRBD2	-	TRBJ2-1	TGTGCCAGCTCACTTACTAGCGGAGGCCCCGATGAGCAGTTCTTC	CASSLTSGGPDEQFF
11	TRBV2	-	few	TRBJ1-1	TGTGCCAGCAGTTATACAGAAGAAGCTTTCTTT	CASSYTEEAFF
13	TRBV12-5	-	-	TRBJ1-3	TGTGCTAGTGGTTATAATCCCGGGGACACCATATATTTT	CASGYNPGDTIYF
12	TRBV3-1/TRBV3-2	-	-	TRBJ1-2	TGTGCCAGCAGCCACGGGGTTGGCGGCTACACCTTC	CASSHGVGGYTF
17	TRBV4-2	TRBD2	-	TRBJ2-5	TGTGCCAGCAGCCAAGAAGGTAGCGGGGGGGCAACCGAGACCCAGTACTTC	CASSQEGSGGATETQYF
18	TRBV6-2/TRBV6-3	TRBD2	-	TRBJ2-2	TGTGCCAGCAGTTACGAGGGCGGGGGGCTCCTAACGACCGGGGAGCTGTTTTTT	CASSYEGGGLLTTGELFF
13	TRBV12-3/TRBV12-4	TRBD1	once	TRBJ1-1	TGTGCCAGCAGTCCAGGGGGCGGCACTGAAGCTTTCTTT	CASSPGGGTEAFF
13	TRBV9	-	-	TRBJ2-2	TGTGCCAGCCAGGAGGGTAACACCGGGGAGCTGTTTTTT	CASQEGNTGELFF
15	TRBV7-2	TRBD1	-	TRBJ2-7	TGTGCCAGCAGCTTAGACGTCAGGGGGACAGCTAAGCAGTACTTC	CASSLDVRGTAKQYF
15	TRBV11-2	TRBD1	-	TRBJ2-7	TGTGCCAGCAGCTTGGGACCGGGACAGGGCTACGAGCAGTACTTC	CASSLGPGQGYEQYF
16	TRBV9	TRBD2	-	TRBJ2-5	TGTGCCAGCAGCGTATATAGCGGGGGGCCACGAGAGACCCAGTACTTC	CASSVYSGGPRETQYF
14	TRBV6-5	-	-	TRBJ1-5	TGTGCCAGCAGCCCCCGACAGGCATATCAGCCCCAGCATTTT	CASSPRQAYQPQHF
17	TRBV23-1	TRBD1	-	TRBJ1-1	TGCGCCGTTAGAAACGACAGGGAGGTGGTTTCTTCGACTGAAGCTTTCTTT	CAVRNDREVVSSTEAFF
12	TRBV6-5	-	-	TRBJ1-2	TGTGCCAGCAGTACCGGACAGTATGGCTACACCTTC	CASSTGQYGYTF
17	TRBV23-1	-	-	TRBJ2-5	TGCGCCAGCAGTCAAACCCAACGGAGGATGTACCAAGAGACCCAGTACTTC	CASSQTQRRMYQETQYF
17	TRBV2	TRBD2	-	TRBJ2-1	TGTGCCAGCAGTGACCTAAATCGGGGGAGGGGACGCGATGAGCAGTTCTTC	CASSDLNRGRGRDEQFF
15	TRBV5-1	-	-	TRBJ1-2	TGCGCCAGCAGCTTGACAGGGCGGGAGGACTATGGCTACACCTTC	CASSLTGREDYGYTF
16	TRBV7-2	TRBD2	-	TRBJ2-3	TGTGCCAGCAGCTTCATCGGGACTAGCGGGGGGGATACGCAGTATTTT	CASSFIGTSGGDTQYF
16	TRBV30	TRBD1	-	TRBJ1-6	TGTGCCTGGTGGGACAGGGGCATCGGCTATAATTCACCCCTCCACTTT	CAWWDRGIGYNSPLHF
15	TRBV4-3	-	-	TRBJ1-1	TGCGCCAGCAGCCAAGTCGATTATGGGCGGGCTGAAGCTTTCTTT	CASSQVDYGRAEAFF
15	TRBV28	-	-	TRBJ2-7	TGTGCCAGCAGTTTATTGGGCAGGGAATCGGACGAGCAGTACTTC	CASSLLGRESDEQYF
16	TRBV5-1	-	-	TRBJ2-1	TGCGCCAGCAGCTTGGACGGGGGGCGAGGGGCAAATGAGCAGTTCTTC	CASSLDGGRGANEQFF
15	TRBV2	-	-	TRBJ2-2	TGTGCCAGCACGATTCAACAGGGTGGGACCGGGGAGCTGTTTTTT	CASTIQQGGTGELFF
16	TRBV18	TRBD1	-	TRBJ2-3	TGTGCCAGCTCACCACTGACAGGGGGGCCCGTAGATACGCAGTATTTT	CASSPLTGGPVDTQYF